What follows are 19 T cell receptor beta chains derived from one specimen sequenced in a study of T cells after yellow fever vaccination. TCRdb re-derived calls from the 5' RACE reads in MiXCR, one entry per CDR3 protein. The data contain under 400,000 distinct CDR3 sequences, around 10% of them singletons. This specimen was PBMCs, taken on the day of the first yellow fever vaccination. All receptors come from a man in his late teens or twenties who received the YFV17D yellow fever vaccine.

This clonotype showed up many times. This chain links TRBV12-3 or TRBV12-4 with TRBJ2-1; 10 bases are shared with TRBD1. V shed 5 bases and J 8 bases; nucleotides not matched to a gene: 9. This CDR3 contains 15 residues. The CDR3 DNA sequence: TGTGCCAGCAGTCCCGGGACAGGGGTCCGAGATGAGCAGTTCTTC. Protein product: CASSPGTGVRDEQFF.

This chain links TRBV19 with TRBJ1-1; 8 nucleotides match TRBD1. CDR1 is LNHDA, CDR2 SQIVND, per germline (reference sequence). CDR3 length: 15 residues. V gave up 4 bases and J gave up 4 bases; unmatched junction bases: 8. The CDR3 DNA reads TGTGCCAGTAGTACTACAAGACAGGGGCCCACTGAAGCTTTCTTT. Protein product: CASSTTRQGPTEAFF.

This clonotype occurred a few times. The chain uses TRBV24-1 and TRBJ2-4, with 7 positions matching TRBD1. Germline V lookup: CDR1 KGHDR, CDR2 SFDVKD. The CDR3 runs 14 residues. Losses at the gene ends were 7 bases for V and 7 bases for J; bases not matched to a gene: 9. The CDR3, as DNA: TGTGCCACCAGCCGAACTGGGACAGAGAACATTCAGTACTTC. Protein sequence: CATSRTGTENIQYF.

This clonotype turned up a few times. This sequence joins TRBV25-1 and TRBJ2-3; D uncertain. Trimming stripped 7 bases from V and 3 bases from J, with 17 bases between. This CDR3 is 15 amino acids long. Per germline, CDR1 MGHDK and CDR2 SYGVNS. CDR3 protein: CASKPHTPGTDTQYF. CDR3 nucleotides: TGTGCCAGCAAACCCCACACCCCGGGTACAGATACGCAGTATTTT. Supplemented by reference TRBV25-1 and TRBJ2-3, the full variable domain reads EADIYQTPRYLVIGTGKKITLECSQTMGHDKMYWYQQDPGMELHLIHYSYGVNSTEKGDLSSESTVSRIRTEHFPLTLESARPSHTSQYLCASKPHTPGTDTQYFGPGTRLTVL.

This clonotype occurred many times. The chain couples TRBV12-3 or TRBV12-4 to TRBJ2-7; D ambiguous. The CDR3 length is 14 residues. The V and J ends lost 6 bases and 0 bases respectively, with 12 bases between them. The CDR3 sequence is CASRESSSSYEQYF. The CDR3 DNA follows: TGTGCCAGCAGAGAGAGCTCAAGCTCCTACGAGCAGTACTTC.

CDR3 loop: CSVGGSGGEETQYF. The CDR3 DNA follows: TGCAGCGTTGGTGGCAGCGGGGGGGAAGAGACCCAGTACTTC. The chain links TRBV29-1 to TRBJ2-5, with 10 bases lining up with TRBD2. J gave up 3 bases and V 4 bases, and 5 bases lay outside the gene matches. Germline CDR1 reads SQVTM; CDR2 reads ANQGSEA. The CDR3 sequence is 14 residues long.

V and J are TRBV6-6 and TRBJ2-1; a weak D match, TRBD1 (6 bases). The CDR3 runs 12 residues. The germline CDR1 and CDR2 sequences are MNHNY and SVGAGI (reference sequence). Trimming stripped 8 bases from V and 6 bases from J, with 11 bases between. CDR3 in amino acids: CASAPGVNEQFF. The CDR3 region has the DNA TGTGCCAGCGCCCCAGGGGTCAATGAGCAGTTCTTC.

The chain carries TRBV7-9 and TRBJ2-5, with TRBD2 as a possible D gene (6 bases). Germline CDR1 SEHNR, CDR2 FQNEAQ (reference sequence). Trimming took 6 bases from V and 3 from J, leaving 11 bases between them. The CDR3 runs to 13 residues. CDR3 sequence: CASRPPGEETQYF. Here the CDR3 DNA reads TGTGCCAGCAGGCCGCCGGGAGAAGAGACCCAGTACTTC.

A few counts support this clonotype. This chain uses TRBV9 with TRBJ2-1; no clear D gene. Germline V lookup: CDR1 SGDLS, CDR2 YYNGEE. This CDR3 spans 13 amino acids. Trimming took off 1 base at V and 3 bases at J, with 5 bases between the two ends. CDR3 in amino acids: CASSVRHYNEQFF. In nucleotides, the CDR3 is TGTGCCAGCAGCGTACGCCACTACAATGAGCAGTTCTTC. The full variable domain, its missing parts supplied by reference TRBV9 and TRBJ2-1, is DSGVTQTPKHLITATGQRVTLRCSPRSGDLSVYWYQQSLDQGLQFLIQYYNGEERAKGNILERFSAQQFPDLHSELNLSSLELGDSALYFCASSVRHYNEQFFGPGTRLTVL.

V gene TRBV29-1 combines with J gene TRBJ1-5; 8 bases are shared with TRBD1. The CDR3 has 17 residues. The germline V gene has CDR1 SQVTM and CDR2 ANQGSEA. CDR3 region: CPLPSQKGRGQGEPQHF. The CDR3 DNA follows: TGCCCACTACCCTCGCAAAAGGGCAGGGGGCAAGGGGAGCCCCAGCATTTT.

The chain recombines TRBV2 with TRBJ1-5; unclear D gene. Germline values: CDR1 SNHLY, CDR2 FYNNEI. CDR3 length: 14 residues. V lost 6 bases and J 4 bases, leaving 13 bases between the germline ends. The CDR3 reads CASSEDTGNQPQHF. CDR3 in DNA: TGTGCCAGCAGCGAGGATACGGGGAATCAGCCCCAGCATTTT.

This clonotype was observed a handful of times. The chain has TRBV20-1 and TRBJ1-1; 7 bases line up with TRBD1. With V trimmed by 5 bases and J by 8 bases, 8 bases remained unmatched. Per the germline V gene, CDR1 is DFQATT and CDR2 is SNEGSKA (reference sequence). This CDR3 contains 12 residues. The CDR3 nucleotides are TGCAGTGCTCGGGAAGGGACAGCCGAAGCTTTCTTT. Translating it yields CSAREGTAEAFF.

The CDR3: CAFSLQAGGPHEQFF. The CDR3 DNA reads TGTGCCTTCAGTTTGCAAGCGGGGGGGCCCCATGAGCAGTTCTTC. The rearrangement uses TRBV2 and TRBJ2-1; TRBD2 matches 10 bases. The trim removed 11 bases at V and 8 bases at J, leaving 15 bases unmatched. The germline V gene has CDR1 SNHLY and CDR2 FYNNEI. CDR3 length equals 15 residues. The full variable domain, in which reference TRBV2 and TRBJ2-1 provide the parts outside the CDR3, is EPEVTQTPSHQVTQMGQEVILRCVPISNHLYFYWYRQILGQKVEFLVSFYNNEISEKSEIFDDQFSVERPDGSNFTLKIRSTKLEDSAMYFCAFSLQAGGPHEQFFGPGTRLTVL.

This clonotype was picked up a small number of times. J is TRBJ2-1 and V is TRBV20-1, with 10 bases lining up with TRBD2. V dropped 6 bases and J dropped 10; count of bases not matched to a gene: 6. This CDR3 comprises 12 residues. In germline, CDR1 is DFQATT, CDR2 SNEGSKA (reference sequence). This chain's CDR3 is CSAKAGGQEQFF. CDR3 in DNA: TGCAGTGCCAAAGCGGGGGGGCAGGAGCAGTTCTTC.

Ten or more counts support this clonotype. The DNA is omitted, as the CDR3 cannot be located on it reliably, and the CDR3 follows TCRdb's listing. The CDR3 region is CASSLAFGPGGYYGYTF. The chain couples TRBV5-1 to TRBJ1-2; the D call TRBD1 from the table was never checked on the DNA. The CDR3 is 17 residues long, ends included. CDR1 and CDR2 from the germline V gene are SGHRS and YFSETQ.

This clonotype occurred a few times. In DNA form, the CDR3 reads TGTGCCATCAGTGAGAAGGGCATCATCGGGGAGCTGTTTTTT. This translates into CAISEKGIIGELFF. V usage is TRBV10-3 and J usage is TRBJ2-2, with D unclear. Germline lookup yields CDR1 ENHRY and CDR2 SYGVKD. This CDR3 is 14 amino acids long. The germline V and J ends were trimmed by 2 bases and 7 bases, with 11 bases remaining between them.

The rearrangement uses TRBV5-4 and TRBJ1-1; TRBD1 matches 7 bases. Trimming took 3 bases from V and 1 from J; bases not matched to a gene: 6. Per germline, CDR1 SGHNT and CDR2 YYREEE (reference sequence). This CDR3 has 15 amino acids. The CDR3 DNA is TGTGCCAGCAGCTCCCCGGGACAGCCGAACACTGAAGCTTTCTTT. Its protein product is CASSSPGQPNTEAFF.

This clonotype was seen a handful of times. V gene TRBV4-2 combines with J gene TRBJ2-3, with unresolved D. In germline, CDR1 is LGHNA, CDR2 YNFKEQ. The CDR3 sequence is 13 residues long. V shed 2 bases and J shed 5 bases, with 8 bases lying between them. The CDR3 region has the DNA TGTGCCAGCAGCCAACCCCAAGGAGATACGCAGTATTTT. Its protein is CASSQPQGDTQYF.

The chain has TRBV7-2 and TRBJ1-4; D remains unclear. V lost 5 bases to trimming and J lost 0 bases, with 10 bases between them. The CDR3 totals 15 residues. Looked up from germline, CDR1 is SGHTA and CDR2 is FQGNSA. CDR3 coding DNA: TGTGCCAGCAGCGGATACGGATCAACTAATGAAAAACTGTTTTTT. It specifies CASSGYGSTNEKLFF.